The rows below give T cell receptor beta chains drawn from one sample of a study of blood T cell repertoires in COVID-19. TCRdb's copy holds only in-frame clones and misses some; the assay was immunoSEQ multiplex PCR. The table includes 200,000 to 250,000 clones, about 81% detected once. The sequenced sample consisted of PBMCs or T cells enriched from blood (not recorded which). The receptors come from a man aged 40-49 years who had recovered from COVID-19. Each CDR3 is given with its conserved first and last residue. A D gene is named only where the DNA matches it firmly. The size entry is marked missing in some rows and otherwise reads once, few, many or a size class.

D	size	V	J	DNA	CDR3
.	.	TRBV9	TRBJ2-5	TGTGCCAGCAGCGTAGGGGGCGGACCCCAAGAGACCCAGTACTTC	CASSVGGGPQETQYF
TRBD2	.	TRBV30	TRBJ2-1	TGTGCCTGGACCGTGGACAGCACAGGGACTAGCGGGAGCTGGACGGTGGGGAATGAGCAGTTCTTC	CAWTVDSTGTSGSWTVGNEQFF
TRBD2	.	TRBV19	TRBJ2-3	TGTGCCAGTAGTCCGACTAGCGGGAGAATCGATACGCAGTATTTT	CASSPTSGRIDTQYF
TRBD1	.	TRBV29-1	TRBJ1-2	TGCAGCGCGGCGACAGGGGTCTGGGGCTACACCTTC	CSAATGVWGYTF
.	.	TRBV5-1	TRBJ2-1	TGCGCCAGCAGCTTGGGGAGGGGTAGTCGCGATGAGCAGTTCTTC	CASSLGRGSRDEQFF
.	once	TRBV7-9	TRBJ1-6	TGTGCCAGCAGCTTATCGGGGAACCGGAATTCACCCCTCCACTTT	CASSLSGNRNSPLHF
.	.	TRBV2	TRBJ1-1	TGTGCCAGCAGTGTACTCCTTGGAGCTTTCTTT	CASSVLLGAFF
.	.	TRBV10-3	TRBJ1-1	TGTGCCATCAGGGGGACGGGGGGTTTAGGTGAAGCTTTCTTT	CAIRGTGGLGEAFF
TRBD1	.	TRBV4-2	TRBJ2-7	TGTGCCAGCAGCCCCCAAGGTTTGGGACAGGAGACCTACGAGCAGTACTTC	CASSPQGLGQETYEQYF
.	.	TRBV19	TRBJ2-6	TGTGCCAGCCTCGGACAGTCCTCTGGGGCCAACGTCCTGACTTTC	CASLGQSSGANVLTF
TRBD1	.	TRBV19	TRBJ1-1	TGTGCCAGTAGTGCCCCGTGGACAGGAGAAGCTTTCTTT	CASSAPWTGEAFF
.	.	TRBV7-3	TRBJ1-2	TGTGCCAGCAGCGCCCTCCCCGGGGGGGACTATGGCTACACCTTC	CASSALPGGDYGYTF
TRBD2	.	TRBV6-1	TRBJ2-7	TGTGCCAGCAGTGAAAGCATAGCGGGATCGTCCTACGAGCAGTACTTC	CASSESIAGSSYEQYF
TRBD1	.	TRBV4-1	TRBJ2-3	TGCGCCACCAGGGACAGGGGGCAGGGCACAGATACGCAGTATTTT	CATRDRGQGTDTQYF
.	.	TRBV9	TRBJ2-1	TGTGCCAGCAGCCCTAGAACCCCGGGTGCTAGCGAGAGCAATGAGCAGTTCTTC	CASSPRTPGASESNEQFF
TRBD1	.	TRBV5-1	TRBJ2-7	TGCGCCAGCAGGGGGACAGGTGATGATTCCTACGAGCAGTACTTC	CASRGTGDDSYEQYF
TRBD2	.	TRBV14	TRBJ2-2	TGTGCCAGCAGCCTCCGGATGGGGCTAGCGGGGATTACCGGGGAGCTGTTTTTT	CASSLRMGLAGITGELFF
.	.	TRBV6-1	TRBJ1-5	TGTGCCAGCAGTGAAGCGTCACTAAATCAGCCCCAGCATTTT	CASSEASLNQPQHF
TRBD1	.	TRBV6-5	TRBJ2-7	TGTGCCAGCAGGTATACGACAGGGGGTGTCAACGAGCAGTACTTC	CASRYTTGGVNEQYF
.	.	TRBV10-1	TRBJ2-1	TGCGCCAGCACGGTTTATGAGCAGTTCTTC	CASTVYEQFF
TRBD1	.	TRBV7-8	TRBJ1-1	TGTGCCAGCAGCTACAGGGGCAGGACTGAAGCTTTCTTT	CASSYRGRTEAFF
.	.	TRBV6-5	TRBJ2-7	TGTGCCAGCAGTTACTCCAGGGAGGGGGTCCGGTACTTC	CASSYSREGVRYF
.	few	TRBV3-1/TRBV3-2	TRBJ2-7	TGTGCCAGCAGCCAAGGTGGCCACCTCGAGCAGTACTTC	CASSQGGHLEQYF
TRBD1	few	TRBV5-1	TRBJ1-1	TGCGCCAGCAGCTTGGCTATAACAGGGGTTTCTGAAGCTTTCTTT	CASSLAITGVSEAFF
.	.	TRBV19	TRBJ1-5	TGTGCCAGTAGTCTCGACAACGGTCAGCCCCAGCATTTT	CASSLDNGQPQHF
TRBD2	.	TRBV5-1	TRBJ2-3	TGCGCCAGCAGCCAAGGACTAGCGGGAGGGGGGGATACGCAGTATTTT	CASSQGLAGGGDTQYF
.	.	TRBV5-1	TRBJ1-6	TGCGCCAGCAGCTCGAGCCTCGGCGGGGTGGATTCACCCCTCCACTTT	CASSSSLGGVDSPLHF
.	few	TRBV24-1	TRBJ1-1	TGTGCCACCAGTGGGCCGGGAAAGGTGGCTGAAGCTTTCTTT	CATSGPGKVAEAFF
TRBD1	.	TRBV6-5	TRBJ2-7	TGTGCCAGCAGGGTTCCGGGACAGAGCTCCTACGAGCAGTACTTC	CASRVPGQSSYEQYF
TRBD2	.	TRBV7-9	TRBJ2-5	TGTGCCAGCAGCTTAGGCGGGGGGGCTCATCAAGAGACCCAGTACTTC	CASSLGGGAHQETQYF
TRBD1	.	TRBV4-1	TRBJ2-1	TGCGCCAGCAGCCAAGATGACAGGGAATCCTACAATGAGCAGTTCTTC	CASSQDDRESYNEQFF
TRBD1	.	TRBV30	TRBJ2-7	TGTGCCGGGTCCTCTTGGGACAGGGGCTCCTACGAGCAGTACTTC	CAGSSWDRGSYEQYF
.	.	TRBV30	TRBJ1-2	TGTGCGAGTAACTTCTTCGGTTATGGCTACACCTTC	CASNFFGYGYTF